These 9 T cell receptor beta chains share one sample of origin, sequenced in a study of T cells after yellow fever vaccination. MiXCR was run by TCRdb on the 5' RACE reads, yielding one entry per CDR3 protein. This table holds 230,000 or so distinct CDR3 sequences, around 6.7% found once. The sequences come from CD4+ T cells sorted from PBMCs, collected on the day of the yellow fever booster vaccination. The receptor source for this set is a man younger than 45 who received the YFV17D yellow fever vaccine.

This clonotype was detected a few times. The rearrangement uses TRBV7-2 and TRBJ2-3, with D possibly matching TRBD2 (5 bases). V dropped 5 bases and J dropped 3 bases, with 9 bases sitting between them. Germline assignment: CDR1 SGHTA and CDR2 FQGNSA. This CDR3 is 13 amino acids long. The CDR3 region is CASSLGETDTQYF. The CDR3 nucleotides are TGTGCCAGCAGCCTCGGGGAGACAGATACGCAGTATTTT.

This clonotype has ten or more counts. For the CDR3, the DNA is TGCGCCAGCAGCTACGGACTAGCGGGCGTGAACACCGGGGAGCTGTTTTTT. This sequence encodes CASSYGLAGVNTGELFF. This sequence joins TRBV5-1 and TRBJ2-2; the match to TRBD2 covers 11 bases. The CDR3 consists of 17 residues. Germline V lookup: CDR1 SGHRS, CDR2 YFSETQ. Trimming took 3 bases from V and 1 from J; bases not matched to a gene: 5.

The rearrangement joins TRBV12-3 or TRBV12-4 to TRBJ2-1; TRBD1 agrees at 9 bases. With V trimmed by 6 bases and J by 2 bases, 11 bases remained unmatched. This CDR3 has 17 amino acids. The chain's CDR3 is CASRKMRDRVTYNEQFF. CDR3 in DNA: TGTGCCAGCAGAAAAATGCGGGACAGGGTCACCTACAATGAGCAGTTCTTC.

This clonotype was detected ten times or more. This chain connects TRBV28 to TRBJ2-3; D unresolved. The CDR3 contains 13 residues. Trimming took 5 bases from V and 2 from J, leaving 8 bases between them. Germline V lookup: CDR1 MDHEN, CDR2 SYDVKM. This CDR3 reads CASSQSFTDTQYF. The CDR3 DNA is TGTGCCAGCAGTCAGAGTTTCACAGATACGCAGTATTTT.

The CDR3 DNA reads TGCGCCAGCAGCTCGGGCTTTAGCGGGAGAAAGAGAGGAGAGACCCAGTACTTC. It specifies CASSSGFSGRKRGETQYF. V is TRBV5-1 and J is TRBJ2-5; 9 bases are a match to TRBD2. The ends lost 3 bases at V and 4 bases at J; junction bases unmatched: 16. The germline V gene has CDR1 SGHRS and CDR2 YFSETQ. This CDR3 contains 18 residues.

This clonotype was seen more than once but under ten times. V is TRBV6-1 and J is TRBJ2-2; no clear D gene. Germline assignment: CDR1 MNHNS and CDR2 SASEGT. V dropped 8 bases and J dropped 4 bases, with 11 bases sitting between them. The CDR3 is 13 amino acids. The CDR3 DNA reads TGTGCCAGCGCAGGTTCGACCACCGGGGAGCTGTTTTTT. Translated: CASAGSTTGELFF.

The gene calls are TRBV13 and TRBJ2-1; D might be TRBD1 (6 bases). CDR3 size: 15 residues. The germline gives CDR1 PRHDT, CDR2 FYEKMQ (reference sequence). V lost 0 bases to trimming and J lost 6 bases, with 12 bases between them. For the CDR3, the DNA is TGTGCCAGCAGCTTAGGAGGGGGTCACGGCAATGAGCAGTTCTTC. The encoded protein is CASSLGGGHGNEQFF.

The chain is built from TRBV28 and TRBJ2-5; D may be TRBD1 or TRBD2 (5 bases each). CDR3 length equals 16 residues. CDR1 and CDR2 from the germline V gene are MDHEN and SYDVKM. Trimming cost V 2 bases and J 0 bases, with 13 bases left between them. The CDR3 DNA reads as TGTGCCAGCAGTTTAGGGGGATTTAGGTACCAAGAGACCCAGTACTTC. Amino acids: CASSLGGFRYQETQYF.

Ten or more counts support this clonotype. The chain is built from TRBV5-5 and TRBJ2-7, with D tentatively TRBD1 (6 bases). The germline V gene encodes CDR1 SGHKS and CDR2 YYEKEE (reference sequence). CDR3 length: 15 amino acids. V gave up 4 bases and J gave up 7 bases, with 21 bases separating them. DNA of the CDR3: TGTGCCAGCAGCATCTTCGTTGACAGGACGGGAGAGCAGTACTTC. This codes for CASSIFVDRTGEQYF.